Presented here are 6 T cell receptor beta chains from one specimen sequenced in a study of T cell responses to AZD1222 COVID-19 vaccine. Sequencing was performed with immunoSEQ multiplex PCR; in TCRdb, only in-frame clones are kept and a portion is missing. The sample consists of some 58,000 clones, over 80% of them appearing once. Sequences were derived from peripheral blood, sampled on day 0 of AZD1222 vaccination. The receptors derive from an adult in good health.

V gene TRBV2 combines with J gene TRBJ2-3, with 10 nucleotides matching TRBD2. The germline gives CDR1 SNHLY, CDR2 FYNNEI. Trimming removed 3 bases from V and 0 bases from J; junction bases left unmatched: 12. CDR3 size: 19 residues. Here the CDR3 DNA reads TGTGCCAGCAGTGATGCGCTAGCGGGAGTGATTACTAGCACAGATACGCAGTATTTT. It codes for CASSDALAGVITSTDTQYF. The complete variable domain, with remaining parts taken from reference TRBV2 and TRBJ2-3, reads EPEVTQTPSHQVTQMGQEVILRCVPISNHLYFYWYRQILGQKVEFLVSFYNNEISEKSEIFDDQFSVERPDGSNFTLKIRSTKLEDSAMYFCASSDALAGVITSTDTQYFGPGTRLTVL.

The chain joins TRBV7-9 to TRBJ2-1; D remains unclear. Germline loops: CDR1 SEHNR, CDR2 FQNEAQ (reference sequence). The CDR3 has 15 residues. Trimming took off 0 bases at V and 0 bases at J, with 6 bases between the two ends. CDR3 sequence: CASSLAGRSYNEQFF. For the CDR3, the DNA is TGTGCCAGCAGCTTAGCAGGGCGCTCCTACAATGAGCAGTTCTTC.

This clone was counted only a few times. This chain joins TRBV20-1 and TRBJ1-2; maybe TRBD1 (5 bases). The CDR3 runs to 11 residues. Germline CDR1 reads DFQATT; CDR2 reads SNEGSKA (reference sequence). The V and J ends lost 5 bases and 14 bases respectively, with 18 bases between them. In DNA form, the CDR3 reads TGCAGTGCTCCCATCGTGCAGGGCAGAACCTTC. Encoded protein: CSAPIVQGRTF.

This sequence joins TRBV11-3 and TRBJ1-2; TRBD1 might be the D (5 bases). Germline CDR1 is SGHNT and CDR2 is YENEEA. The CDR3 has 15 amino acids. Trimming took 5 bases from V and 2 from J, leaving 15 bases between them. Here the CDR3 reads CASSPSRTTNYGYTF. CDR3 nucleotides: TGTGCCAGCAGCCCATCCCGGACAACCAACTATGGCTACACCTTC.

V and J are TRBV30 and TRBJ1-6; D remains unclear. The CDR3 is 15 residues long. V lost 4 bases to trimming and J lost 7 bases, with 17 bases between them. The germline V gene has CDR1 GTSNPN and CDR2 SVGIG (reference sequence). The CDR3 region is CAWTPNIGGNSPLHF. CDR3 nucleotide sequence: TGTGCCTGGACCCCCAACATAGGAGGAAATTCACCCCTCCACTTT. Supplemented by reference TRBV30 and TRBJ1-6, the full variable domain reads SQTIHQWPATLVQPVGSPLSLECTVEGTSNPNLYWYRQAAGRGLQLLFYSVGIGQISSEVPQNLSASRPQDRQFILSSKKLLLSDSGFYLCAWTPNIGGNSPLHFGNGTRLTVT.

The CDR3 protein is CASSPGDRGVEAFF. CDR3 DNA: TGTGCCAGCAGCCCCGGGGACAGGGGTGTTGAAGCTTTCTTT. The chain combines TRBV11-2 with TRBJ1-1; the match to TRBD1 covers 10 bases. Germline V gene sequence: CDR1 SGHAT, CDR2 FQNNGV. Trimming at V came to 5 bases and at J to 7 bases, leaving 7 bases not matched to a gene. CDR3 length equals 14 residues.